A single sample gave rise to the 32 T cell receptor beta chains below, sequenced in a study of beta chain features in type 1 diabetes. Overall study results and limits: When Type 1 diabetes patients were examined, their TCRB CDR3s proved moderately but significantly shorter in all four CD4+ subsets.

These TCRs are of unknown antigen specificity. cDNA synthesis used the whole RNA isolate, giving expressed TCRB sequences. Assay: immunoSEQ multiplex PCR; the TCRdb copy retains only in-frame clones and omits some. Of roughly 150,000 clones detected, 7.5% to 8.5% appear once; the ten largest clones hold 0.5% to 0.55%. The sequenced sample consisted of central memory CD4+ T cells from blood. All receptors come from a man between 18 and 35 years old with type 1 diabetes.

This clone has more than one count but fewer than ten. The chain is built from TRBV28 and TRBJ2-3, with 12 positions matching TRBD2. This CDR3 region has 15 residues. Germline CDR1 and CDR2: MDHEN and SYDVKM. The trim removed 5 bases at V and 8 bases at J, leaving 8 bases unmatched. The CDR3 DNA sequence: TGTGCCAGCAGTAAAGCCCTAGCGGGAGGGGGTACGCAGTATTTT. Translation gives CASSKALAGGGTQYF.

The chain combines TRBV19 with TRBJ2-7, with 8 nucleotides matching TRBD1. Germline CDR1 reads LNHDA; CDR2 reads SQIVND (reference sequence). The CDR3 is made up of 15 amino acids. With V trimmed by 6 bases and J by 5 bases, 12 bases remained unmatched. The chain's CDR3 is CASRGVGQGPNEQYF. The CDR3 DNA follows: TGTGCCAGTAGAGGAGTCGGACAGGGCCCCAACGAGCAGTACTTC.

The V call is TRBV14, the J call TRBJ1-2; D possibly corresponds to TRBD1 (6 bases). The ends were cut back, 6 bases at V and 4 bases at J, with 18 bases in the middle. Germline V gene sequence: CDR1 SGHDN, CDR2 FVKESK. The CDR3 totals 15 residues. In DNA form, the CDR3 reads TGTGCCAGCAGTCCCCGTCGACAGGCAACCTATGGCTACACCTTC. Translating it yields CASSPRRQATYGYTF.

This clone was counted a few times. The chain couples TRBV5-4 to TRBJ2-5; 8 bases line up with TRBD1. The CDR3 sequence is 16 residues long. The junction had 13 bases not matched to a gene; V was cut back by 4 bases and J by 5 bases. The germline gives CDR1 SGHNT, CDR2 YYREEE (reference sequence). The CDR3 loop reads CASSLPGDRSLETQYF. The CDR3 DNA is TGTGCCAGCAGCCTACCCGGGGACAGGAGTTTGGAGACCCAGTACTTC.

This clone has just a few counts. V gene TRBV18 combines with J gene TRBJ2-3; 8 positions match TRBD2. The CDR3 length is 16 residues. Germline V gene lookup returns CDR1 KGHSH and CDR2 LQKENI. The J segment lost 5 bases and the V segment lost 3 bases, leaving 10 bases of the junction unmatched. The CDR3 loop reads CASSPPAGGLLDTQYF. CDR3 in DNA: TGTGCCAGCTCACCTCCGGCGGGGGGCCTTCTAGATACGCAGTATTTT. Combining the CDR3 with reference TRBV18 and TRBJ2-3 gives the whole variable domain NAGVMQNPRHLVRRRGQEARLRCSPMKGHSHVYWYRQLPEEGLKFMVYLQKENIIDESGMPKERFSAEFPKEGPSILRIQQVVRGDSAAYFCASSPPAGGLLDTQYFGPGTRLTVL.

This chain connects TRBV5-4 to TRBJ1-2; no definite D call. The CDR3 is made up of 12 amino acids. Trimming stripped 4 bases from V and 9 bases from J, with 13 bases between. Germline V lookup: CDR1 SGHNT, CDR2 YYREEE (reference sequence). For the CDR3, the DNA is TGTGCCAGCAGCCCTCGCACAACGAGCTACACCTTC. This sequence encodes CASSPRTTSYTF.

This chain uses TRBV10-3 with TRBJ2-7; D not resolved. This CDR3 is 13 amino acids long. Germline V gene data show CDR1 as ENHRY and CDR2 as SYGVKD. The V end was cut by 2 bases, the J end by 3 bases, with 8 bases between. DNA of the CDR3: TGTGCCATCAGTGAGCGGGTACTCTACGAGCAGTACTTC. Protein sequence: CAISERVLYEQYF.

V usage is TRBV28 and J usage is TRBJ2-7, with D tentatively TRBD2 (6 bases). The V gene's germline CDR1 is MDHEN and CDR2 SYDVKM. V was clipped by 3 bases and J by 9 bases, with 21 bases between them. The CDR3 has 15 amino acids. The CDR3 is CASSFPGLRNGGQYF. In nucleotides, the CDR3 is TGTGCCAGCAGTTTCCCGGGACTCCGGAATGGGGGGCAGTACTTC.

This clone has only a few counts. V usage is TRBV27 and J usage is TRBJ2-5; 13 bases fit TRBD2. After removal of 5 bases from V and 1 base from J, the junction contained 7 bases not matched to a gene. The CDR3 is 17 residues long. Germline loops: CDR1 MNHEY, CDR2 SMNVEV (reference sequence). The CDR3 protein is CASSPLRTSGGQETQYF. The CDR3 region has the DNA TGTGCCAGCAGTCCCCTCAGGACTAGCGGGGGCCAAGAGACCCAGTACTTC.

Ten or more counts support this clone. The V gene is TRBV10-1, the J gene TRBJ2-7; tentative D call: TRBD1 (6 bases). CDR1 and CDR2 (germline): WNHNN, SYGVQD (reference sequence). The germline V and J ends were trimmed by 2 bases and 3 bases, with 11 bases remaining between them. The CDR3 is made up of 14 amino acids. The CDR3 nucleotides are TGCGCCAGCAGTGAGGGGGGCCCCGTCTACGAGCAGTACTTC. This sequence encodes CASSEGGPVYEQYF.

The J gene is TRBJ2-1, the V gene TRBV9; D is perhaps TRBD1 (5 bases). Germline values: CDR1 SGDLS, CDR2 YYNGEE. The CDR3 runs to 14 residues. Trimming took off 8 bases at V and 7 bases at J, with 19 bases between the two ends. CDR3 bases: TGTGCCAGTCAACCTGGGGCTGTTTGGAATGAGCAGTTCTTC. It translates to CASQPGAVWNEQFF.

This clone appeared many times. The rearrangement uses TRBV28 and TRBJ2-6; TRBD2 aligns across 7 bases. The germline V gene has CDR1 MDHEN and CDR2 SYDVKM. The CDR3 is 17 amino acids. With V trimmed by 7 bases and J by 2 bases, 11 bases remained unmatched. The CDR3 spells CASTLAARTAGANVLTF. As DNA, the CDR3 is TGTGCCAGCACTCTAGCGGCGAGAACGGCTGGGGCCAACGTCCTGACTTTC.

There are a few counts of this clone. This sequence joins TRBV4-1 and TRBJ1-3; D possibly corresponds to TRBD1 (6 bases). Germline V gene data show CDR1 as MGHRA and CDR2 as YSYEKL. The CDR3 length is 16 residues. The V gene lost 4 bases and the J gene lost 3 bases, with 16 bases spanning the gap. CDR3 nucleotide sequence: TGCGCCAGCAGCCGAAGCTACCAGGGGAATGGAAACACCATATATTTT. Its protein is CASSRSYQGNGNTIYF.

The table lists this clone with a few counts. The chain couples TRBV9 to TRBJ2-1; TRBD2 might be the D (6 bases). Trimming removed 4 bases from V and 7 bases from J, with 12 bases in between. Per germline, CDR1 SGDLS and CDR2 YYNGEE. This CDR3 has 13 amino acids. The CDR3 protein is CASSRTTTNEQFF. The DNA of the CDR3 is TGTGCCAGCAGCCGGACTACCACAAATGAGCAGTTCTTC.

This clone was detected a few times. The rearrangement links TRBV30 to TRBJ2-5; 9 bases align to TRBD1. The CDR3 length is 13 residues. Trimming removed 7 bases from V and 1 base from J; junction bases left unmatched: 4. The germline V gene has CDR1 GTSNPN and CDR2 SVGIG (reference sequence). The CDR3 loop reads CASDRGPQETQYF. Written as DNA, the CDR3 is TGTGCCTCGGACAGGGGACCCCAAGAGACCCAGTACTTC.

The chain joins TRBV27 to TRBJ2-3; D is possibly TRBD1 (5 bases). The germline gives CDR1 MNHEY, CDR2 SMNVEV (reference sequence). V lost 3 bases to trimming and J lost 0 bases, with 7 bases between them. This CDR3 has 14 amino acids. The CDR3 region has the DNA TGTGCCAGCAGTTTGGGGCAGAGCACAGATACGCAGTATTTT. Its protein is CASSLGQSTDTQYF.

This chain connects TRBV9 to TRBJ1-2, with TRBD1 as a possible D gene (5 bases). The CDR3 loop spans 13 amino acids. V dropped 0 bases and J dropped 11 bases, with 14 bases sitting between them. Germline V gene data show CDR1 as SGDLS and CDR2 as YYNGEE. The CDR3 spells CASSVATDPIYTF. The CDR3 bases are TGTGCCAGCAGCGTAGCGACAGATCCTATTTACACCTTC.

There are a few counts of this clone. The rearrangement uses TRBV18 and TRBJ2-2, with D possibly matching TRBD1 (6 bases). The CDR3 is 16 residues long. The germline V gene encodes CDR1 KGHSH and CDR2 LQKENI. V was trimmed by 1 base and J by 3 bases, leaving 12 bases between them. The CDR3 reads CASSPRIGQYTGELFF. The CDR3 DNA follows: TGTGCCAGCTCACCACGAATCGGACAGTACACCGGGGAGCTGTTTTTT.

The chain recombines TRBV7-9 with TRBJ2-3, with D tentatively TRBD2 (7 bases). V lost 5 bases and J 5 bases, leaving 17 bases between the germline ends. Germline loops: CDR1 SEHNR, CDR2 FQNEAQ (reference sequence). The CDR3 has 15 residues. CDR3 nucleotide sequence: TGTGCCAGCAGCGATACGGCGGGGGCAGGAGATACGCAGTATTTT. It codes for CASSDTAGAGDTQYF.

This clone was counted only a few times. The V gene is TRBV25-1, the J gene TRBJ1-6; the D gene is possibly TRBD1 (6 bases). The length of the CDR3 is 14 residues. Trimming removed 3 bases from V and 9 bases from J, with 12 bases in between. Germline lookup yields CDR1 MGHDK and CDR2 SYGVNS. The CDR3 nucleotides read TGTGCCAGCAGTGATGGACAGTGGGGTTCACCCCTCCACTTT. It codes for CASSDGQWGSPLHF.

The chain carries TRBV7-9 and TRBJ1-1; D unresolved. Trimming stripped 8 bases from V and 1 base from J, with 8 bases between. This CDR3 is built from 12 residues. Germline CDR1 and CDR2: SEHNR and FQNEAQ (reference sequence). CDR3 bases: TGTGCCAGCGGGCACCGGAACACTGAAGCTTTCTTT. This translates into CASGHRNTEAFF.

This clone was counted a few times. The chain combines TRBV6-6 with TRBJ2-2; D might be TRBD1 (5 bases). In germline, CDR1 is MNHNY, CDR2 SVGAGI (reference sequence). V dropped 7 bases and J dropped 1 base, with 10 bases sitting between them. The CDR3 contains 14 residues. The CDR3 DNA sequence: TGTGCCAGCACCGAAAGGGGGAACACCGGGGAGCTGTTTTTT. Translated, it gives CASTERGNTGELFF.

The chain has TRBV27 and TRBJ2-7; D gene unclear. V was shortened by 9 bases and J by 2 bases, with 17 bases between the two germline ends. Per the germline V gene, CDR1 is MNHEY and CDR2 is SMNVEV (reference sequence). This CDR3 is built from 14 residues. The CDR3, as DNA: TGTGCCAGTACCCCTCACGGAGCCGCCTACGAGCAGTACTTC. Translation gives CASTPHGAAYEQYF.

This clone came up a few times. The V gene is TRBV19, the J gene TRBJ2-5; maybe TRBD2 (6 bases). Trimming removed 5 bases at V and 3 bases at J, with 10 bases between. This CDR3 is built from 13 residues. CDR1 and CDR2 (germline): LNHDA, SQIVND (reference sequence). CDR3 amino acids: CASSLAGKETQYF. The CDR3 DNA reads TGTGCCAGTAGTTTGGCGGGAAAAGAGACCCAGTACTTC.

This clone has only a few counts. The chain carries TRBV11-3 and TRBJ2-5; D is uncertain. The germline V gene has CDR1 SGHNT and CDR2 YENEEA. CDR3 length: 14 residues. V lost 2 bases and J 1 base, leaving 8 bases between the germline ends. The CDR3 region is CASSLNGVQETQYF. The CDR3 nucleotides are TGTGCCAGCAGCTTAAATGGAGTCCAAGAGACCCAGTACTTC.

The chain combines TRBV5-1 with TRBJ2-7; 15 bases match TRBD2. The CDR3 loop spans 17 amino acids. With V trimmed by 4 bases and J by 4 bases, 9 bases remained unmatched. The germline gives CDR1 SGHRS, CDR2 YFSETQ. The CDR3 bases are TGCGCCAGCAGCCCTGGACTAGCGGGGGGGCTCGAATACGAGCAGTACTTC. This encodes CASSPGLAGGLEYEQYF.

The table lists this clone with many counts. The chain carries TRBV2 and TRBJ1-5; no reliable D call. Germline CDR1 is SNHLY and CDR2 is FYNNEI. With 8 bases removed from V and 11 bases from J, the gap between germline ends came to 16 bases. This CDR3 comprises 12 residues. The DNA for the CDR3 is TGTGCCAGCGGGCGGGCGAGGGCGACCCAGCATTTT. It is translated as CASGRARATQHF.

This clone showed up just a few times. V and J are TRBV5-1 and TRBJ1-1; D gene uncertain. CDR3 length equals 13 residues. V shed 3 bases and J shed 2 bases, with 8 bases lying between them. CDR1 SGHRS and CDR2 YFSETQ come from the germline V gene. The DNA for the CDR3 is TGCGCCAGCAGCTCGGCGGATAACACTGAAGCTTTCTTT. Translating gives CASSSADNTEAFF.

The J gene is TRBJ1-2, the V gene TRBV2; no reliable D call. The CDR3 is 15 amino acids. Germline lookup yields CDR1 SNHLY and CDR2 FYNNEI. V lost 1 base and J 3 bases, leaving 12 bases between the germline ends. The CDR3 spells CASSEDGSYHYGYTF. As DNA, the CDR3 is TGTGCCAGCAGTGAAGACGGGAGCTACCACTATGGCTACACCTTC.

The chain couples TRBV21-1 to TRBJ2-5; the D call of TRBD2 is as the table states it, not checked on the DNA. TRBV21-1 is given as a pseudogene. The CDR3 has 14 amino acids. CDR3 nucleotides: TGTGCCAGCAGCAAAGTAGCGGGGGGAGAGACCCAGTACTTC. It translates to CASSKVAGGETQYF.

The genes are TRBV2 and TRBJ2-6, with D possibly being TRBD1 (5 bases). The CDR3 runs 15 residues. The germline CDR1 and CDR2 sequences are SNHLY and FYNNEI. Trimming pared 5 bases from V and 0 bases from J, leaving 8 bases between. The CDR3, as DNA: TGTGCCAGCAGTCAACAGGTCTCTGGGGCCAACGTCCTGACTTTC. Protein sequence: CASSQQVSGANVLTF.

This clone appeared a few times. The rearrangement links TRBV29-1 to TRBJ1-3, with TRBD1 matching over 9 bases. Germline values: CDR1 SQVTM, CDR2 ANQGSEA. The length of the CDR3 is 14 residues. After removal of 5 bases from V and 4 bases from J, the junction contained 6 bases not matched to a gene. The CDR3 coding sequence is TGCAGCGTTATTCAACAGGGGGCCGGAAACACCATATATTTT. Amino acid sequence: CSVIQQGAGNTIYF.